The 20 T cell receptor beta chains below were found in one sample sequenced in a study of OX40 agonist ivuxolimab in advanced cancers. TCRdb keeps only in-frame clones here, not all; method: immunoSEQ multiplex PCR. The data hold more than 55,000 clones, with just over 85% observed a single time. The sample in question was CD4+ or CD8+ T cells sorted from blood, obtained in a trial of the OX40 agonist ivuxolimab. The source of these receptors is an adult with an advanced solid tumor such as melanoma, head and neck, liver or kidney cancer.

CDR3 loop: CASSPPWGGGYTF. CDR3 sequence (DNA): TGTGCCAGCAGTCCACCATGGGGTGGTGGCTACACCTTC. The chain links TRBV27 to TRBJ1-2, with D unresolved. Germline lookup yields CDR1 MNHEY and CDR2 SMNVEV (reference sequence). V shed 5 bases and J shed 7 bases, with 14 bases lying between them. This CDR3 has 13 residues.

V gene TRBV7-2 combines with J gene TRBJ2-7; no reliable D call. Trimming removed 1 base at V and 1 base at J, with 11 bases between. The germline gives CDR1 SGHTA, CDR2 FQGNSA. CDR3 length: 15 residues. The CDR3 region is CASSLGWVESYEQYF. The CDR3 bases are TGTGCCAGCAGCTTAGGCTGGGTAGAATCCTACGAGCAGTACTTC. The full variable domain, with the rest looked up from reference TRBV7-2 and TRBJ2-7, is GAGVSQSPSNKVTEKGKDVELRCDPISGHTALYWYRQSLGQGLEFLIYFQGNSAPDKSGLPSDRFSAERTGGSVSTLTIQRTQQEDSAVYLCASSLGWVESYEQYFGPGTRLTVT.

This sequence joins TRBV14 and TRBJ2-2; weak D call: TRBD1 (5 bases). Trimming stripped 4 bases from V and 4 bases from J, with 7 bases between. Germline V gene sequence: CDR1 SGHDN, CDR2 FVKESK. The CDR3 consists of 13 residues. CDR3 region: CASSPRATGELFF. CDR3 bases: TGTGCCAGCAGCCCCAGGGCCACCGGGGAGCTGTTTTTT.

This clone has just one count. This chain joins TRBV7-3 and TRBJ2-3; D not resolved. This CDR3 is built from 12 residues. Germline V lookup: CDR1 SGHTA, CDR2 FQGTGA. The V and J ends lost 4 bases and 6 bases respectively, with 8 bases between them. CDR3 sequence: CASSSSLDTQYF. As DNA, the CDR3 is TGTGCCAGCAGCTCGTCTTTGGATACGCAGTATTTT.

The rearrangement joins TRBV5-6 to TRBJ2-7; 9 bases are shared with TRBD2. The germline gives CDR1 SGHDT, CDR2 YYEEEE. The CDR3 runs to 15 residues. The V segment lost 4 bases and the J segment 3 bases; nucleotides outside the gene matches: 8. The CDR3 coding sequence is TGTGCCAGCAGCCTAACTGATAGCGGGGGCTACGAGCAGTACTTC. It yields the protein CASSLTDSGGYEQYF.

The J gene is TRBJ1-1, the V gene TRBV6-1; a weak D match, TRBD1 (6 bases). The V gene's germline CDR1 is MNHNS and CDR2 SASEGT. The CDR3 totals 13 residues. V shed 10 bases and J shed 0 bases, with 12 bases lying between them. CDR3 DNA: TGTGCCACAGGGGCAAGGATGAACACTGAAGCTTTCTTT. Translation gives CATGARMNTEAFF.

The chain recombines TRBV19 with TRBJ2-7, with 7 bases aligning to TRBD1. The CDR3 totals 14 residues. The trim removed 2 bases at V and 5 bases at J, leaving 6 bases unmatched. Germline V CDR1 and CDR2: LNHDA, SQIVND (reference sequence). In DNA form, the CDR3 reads TGTGCCAGTAGTATAACAGGGGACCGGGACGAGCAGTACTTC. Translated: CASSITGDRDEQYF.

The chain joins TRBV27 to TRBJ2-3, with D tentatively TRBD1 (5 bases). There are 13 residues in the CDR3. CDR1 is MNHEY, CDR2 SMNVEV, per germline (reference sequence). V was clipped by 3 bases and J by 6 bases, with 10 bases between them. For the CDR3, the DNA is TGTGCCAGCAGTTTTAGGGGAAGCGATACGCAGTATTTT. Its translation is CASSFRGSDTQYF.

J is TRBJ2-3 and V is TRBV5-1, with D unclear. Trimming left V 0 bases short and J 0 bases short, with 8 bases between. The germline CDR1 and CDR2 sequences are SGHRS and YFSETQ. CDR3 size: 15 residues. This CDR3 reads CASSLAGQSTDTQYF. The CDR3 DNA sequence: TGCGCCAGCAGCTTGGCCGGTCAAAGCACAGATACGCAGTATTTT. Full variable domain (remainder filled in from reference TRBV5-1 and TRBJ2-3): KAGVTQTPRYLIKTRGQQVTLSCSPISGHRSVSWYQQTPGQGLQFLFEYFSETQRNKGNFPGRFSGRQFSNSRSEMNVSTLELGDSALYLCASSLAGQSTDTQYFGPGTRLTVL.

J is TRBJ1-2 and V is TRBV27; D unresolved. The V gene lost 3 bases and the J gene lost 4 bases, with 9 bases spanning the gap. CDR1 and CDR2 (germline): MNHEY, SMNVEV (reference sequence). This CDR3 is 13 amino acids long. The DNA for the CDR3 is TGTGCCAGCAGTTTGAACGGCCCCTATGGCTACACCTTC. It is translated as CASSLNGPYGYTF.

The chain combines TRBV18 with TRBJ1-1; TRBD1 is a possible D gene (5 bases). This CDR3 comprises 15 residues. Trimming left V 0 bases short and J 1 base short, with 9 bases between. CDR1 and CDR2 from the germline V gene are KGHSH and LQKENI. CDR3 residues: CASSPPGRSNTEAFF. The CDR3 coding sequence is TGTGCCAGCTCACCACCGGGGCGGTCGAACACTGAAGCTTTCTTT.

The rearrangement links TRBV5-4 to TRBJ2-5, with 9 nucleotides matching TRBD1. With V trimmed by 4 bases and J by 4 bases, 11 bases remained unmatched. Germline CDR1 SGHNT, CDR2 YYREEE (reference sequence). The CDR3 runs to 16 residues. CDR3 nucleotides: TGTGCCAGCAGCCCCAGAACCGGGACAGGGACAGAGACCCAGTACTTC. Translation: CASSPRTGTGTETQYF.

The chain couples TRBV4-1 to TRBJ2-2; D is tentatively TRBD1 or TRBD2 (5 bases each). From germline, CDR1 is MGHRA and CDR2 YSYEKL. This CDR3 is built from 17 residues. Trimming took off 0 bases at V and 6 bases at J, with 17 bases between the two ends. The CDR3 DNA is TGCGCCAGCAGCCAAGATATTCCAGACAGAGGGCCCGGGGAGCTGTTTTTT. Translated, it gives CASSQDIPDRGPGELFF.

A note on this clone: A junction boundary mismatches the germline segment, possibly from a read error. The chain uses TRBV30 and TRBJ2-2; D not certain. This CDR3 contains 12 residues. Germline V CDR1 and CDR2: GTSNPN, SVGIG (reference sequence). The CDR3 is CACSGFTGELFF. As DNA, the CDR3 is TGTGCCTGTAGTGGCTTCACCGGGGAGCTGTTTTTT.

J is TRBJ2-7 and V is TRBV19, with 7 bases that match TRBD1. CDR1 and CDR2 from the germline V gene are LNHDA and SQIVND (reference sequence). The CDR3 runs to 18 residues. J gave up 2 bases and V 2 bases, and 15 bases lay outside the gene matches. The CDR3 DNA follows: TGTGCCAGTAGTATACGCCTGGCCTTAGGGACAGAGACCTACGAGCAGTACTTC. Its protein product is CASSIRLALGTETYEQYF.

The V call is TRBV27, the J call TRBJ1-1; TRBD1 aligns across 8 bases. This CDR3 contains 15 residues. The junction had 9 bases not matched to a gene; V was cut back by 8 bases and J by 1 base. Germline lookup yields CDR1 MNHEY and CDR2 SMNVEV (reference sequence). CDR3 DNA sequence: TGTGCCAGCGCTCCCTGGGACAGGACGAACACTGAAGCTTTCTTT. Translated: CASAPWDRTNTEAFF.

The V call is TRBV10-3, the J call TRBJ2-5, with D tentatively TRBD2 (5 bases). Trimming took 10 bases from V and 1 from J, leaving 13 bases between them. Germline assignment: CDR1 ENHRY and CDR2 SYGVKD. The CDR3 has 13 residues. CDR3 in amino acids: CATKRGSQETQYF. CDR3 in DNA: TGTGCCACCAAACGGGGTTCCCAAGAGACCCAGTACTTC.

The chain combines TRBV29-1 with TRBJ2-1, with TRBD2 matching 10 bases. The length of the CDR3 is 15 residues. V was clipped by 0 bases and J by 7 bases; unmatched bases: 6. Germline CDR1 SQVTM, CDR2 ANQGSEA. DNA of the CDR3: TGCAGCGTTGAAGATCGGCTAGCGGGAGTTAATGAGCAGTTCTTC. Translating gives CSVEDRLAGVNEQFF.

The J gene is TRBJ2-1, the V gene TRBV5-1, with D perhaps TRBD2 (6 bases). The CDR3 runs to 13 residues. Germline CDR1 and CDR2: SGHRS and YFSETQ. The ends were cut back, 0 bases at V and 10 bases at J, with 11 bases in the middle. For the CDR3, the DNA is TGCGCCAGCAGCTTGGAGGTGGGAGGAGAGCAGTTCTTC. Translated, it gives CASSLEVGGEQFF.

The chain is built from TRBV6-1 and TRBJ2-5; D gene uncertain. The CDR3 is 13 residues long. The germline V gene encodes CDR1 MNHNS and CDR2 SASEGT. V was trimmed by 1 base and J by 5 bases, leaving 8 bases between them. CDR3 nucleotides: TGTGCCAGCAGTGAAGTAGGACGGGAGACCCAGTACTTC. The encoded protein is CASSEVGRETQYF.